Below are 29 T cell receptor beta chains sequenced from a single sample in a study of T cell responses to AZD1222 COVID-19 vaccine. TCRdb keeps only in-frame clones here, not all; method: immunoSEQ multiplex PCR. In the table there are 55,000 to 65,000 clones, about three quarters of which are singletons. The starting material was peripheral blood, obtained 28 days after the second AZD1222 dose. The receptors stem from an adult who received the AZD1222 COVID-19 vaccine.

J is TRBJ1-6 and V is TRBV6-5; the D is unclear. V lost 6 bases to trimming and J lost 8 bases, with 11 bases between them. Looked up from germline, CDR1 is MNHEY and CDR2 is SVGAGI. The CDR3 spans 13 residues. CDR3 coding DNA: TGTGCCAGCAGACCAGGTGGGGATTCACCCCTCCACTTT. Its translation: CASRPGGDSPLHF.

The sample holds one count of this clone. The rearrangement uses TRBV5-1 and TRBJ2-1; no firm D call. The CDR3 runs to 16 residues. Germline V gene lookup returns CDR1 SGHRS and CDR2 YFSETQ. Trimming cost V 3 bases and J 2 bases, with 15 bases left between them. In DNA form, the CDR3 reads TGCGCCAGCAGCTGGGCCCTGGGTGACCCCTACAATGAGCAGTTCTTC. Encoded protein: CASSWALGDPYNEQFF.

The V call is TRBV3-1 (or the pseudogene TRBV3-2), the J call TRBJ1-6; D gene uncertain. V gave up 0 bases and J gave up 10 bases, with 7 bases separating them. The CDR3 contains 13 residues. Germline-derived CDR1 and CDR2 are LGHDT and YNNKEL (reference sequence). The DNA for the CDR3 is TGTGCCAGCAGCCAAGAAGAAGGGTCACCCCTCCACTTT. Protein sequence: CASSQEEGSPLHF.

This chain joins TRBV4-1 and TRBJ1-2, with no clear D. CDR1 and CDR2 from the germline V gene are MGHRA and YSYEKL. V shed 3 bases and J shed 8 bases, with 13 bases lying between them. The CDR3 runs to 13 residues. This chain's CDR3 is CASSQEGMEGYTF. The CDR3 coding sequence is TGCGCCAGCAGCCAGGAAGGTATGGAAGGCTACACCTTC.

The CDR3: CASSLLQGGRGYEQYF. CDR3 nucleotides: TGTGCCAGCAGTTTATTGCAGGGGGGGAGAGGCTACGAGCAGTACTTC. The chain is built from TRBV27 and TRBJ2-7, with D perhaps given as TRBD1 or TRBD2 (7 bases each). Germline lookup yields CDR1 MNHEY and CDR2 SMNVEV (reference sequence). V lost 1 base, J lost 3 bases, and 16 bases lay in between. The CDR3 has 16 residues.

This clone was counted a few times. The chain uses TRBV9 and TRBJ1-1, with D possibly being TRBD1 (5 bases). The CDR3 spans 15 residues. Germline CDR1 SGDLS, CDR2 YYNGEE. Trimming took 3 bases from V and 2 from J, leaving 14 bases between them. The CDR3 DNA sequence: TGTGCCAGCAGCGGGGGAGGGACGGTAAACACTGAAGCTTTCTTT. This codes for CASSGGGTVNTEAFF.

This clone was recorded once. The chain has TRBV6-5 and TRBJ1-2; tentative D call: TRBD1 (5 bases). V lost 1 base, J lost 2 bases, and 8 bases lay in between. CDR1 and CDR2 (germline): MNHEY, SVGAGI. This CDR3 has 14 amino acids. The CDR3 sequence is CASSYWEGNYGYTF. The CDR3 DNA sequence: TGTGCCAGCAGTTACTGGGAGGGGAACTATGGCTACACCTTC.

The genes are TRBV7-2 and TRBJ2-3; 7 positions agree with TRBD2. V trimming: 1 base; J trimming: 1 base; junction bases outside the gene matches: 5. The CDR3 loop spans 16 amino acids. In germline, CDR1 is SGHTA, CDR2 FQGNSA. This CDR3 is CASSLVGAGGTDTQYF. The CDR3 DNA reads TGTGCCAGCAGCTTAGTAGGCGCGGGGGGCACAGATACGCAGTATTTT.

This clone was counted only a few times. This rearrangement joins TRBV6-5 to TRBJ1-6, with D hard to call. Germline loops: CDR1 MNHEY, CDR2 SVGAGI. The CDR3 is 15 residues long. V was trimmed by 2 bases and J by 0 bases, leaving 5 bases between them. The CDR3 protein is CASSYGSSYNSPLHF. CDR3 in DNA: TGTGCCAGCAGTTACGGGAGCTCCTATAATTCACCCCTCCACTTT.

The chain links TRBV12-1 to TRBJ2-7; the tabulated D call, TRBD1, remains unverified against the DNA. TRBV12-1 is designated a pseudogene. This CDR3 comprises 18 residues. In DNA form, the CDR3 reads TGTGCCAGCAGCTCCCCGGACAGGGGGCGAGGGTGCTACGACGAGCAGTACTTC. Encoded protein: CASSSPDRGRGCYDEQYF.

The chain employs TRBV2 and TRBJ1-1; D is ambiguous. The V gene lost 2 bases and the J gene lost 5 bases, with 12 bases spanning the gap. The length of the CDR3 is 14 residues. Germline V CDR1 and CDR2: SNHLY, FYNNEI. CDR3 nucleotides: TGTGCCAGCAGTGAAATAGGGTTGGGGACTGAAGCTTTCTTT. Encoded protein: CASSEIGLGTEAFF.

This chain connects TRBV29-1 to TRBJ2-5, with D possibly matching TRBD1 (6 bases). Germline lookup yields CDR1 SQVTM and CDR2 ANQGSEA. Trimming left V 5 bases short and J 1 base short, with 11 bases between. This CDR3 region has 13 residues. CDR3 nucleotides: TGCAGCGTTACCGGACAGATCCAAGAGACCCAGTACTTC. Translating it yields CSVTGQIQETQYF.

This clone has just a few counts. The chain uses TRBV4-2 and TRBJ2-2; 7 positions agree with TRBD1. The length of the CDR3 is 17 residues. Trimming at V came to 1 base and at J to 2 bases, leaving 7 bases not matched to a gene. Germline V gives CDR1 LGHNA, CDR2 YNFKEQ. The CDR3, as DNA: TGTGCCAGCAGCCAAGTGACCGGGACAGTCAACACCGGGGAGCTGTTTTTT. Its protein is CASSQVTGTVNTGELFF.

This chain uses TRBV7-2 with TRBJ2-3, with D perhaps assigned TRBD1 or TRBD2 (5 bases each). V gave up 8 bases and J gave up 1 base, with 13 bases separating them. The CDR3 is 14 amino acids. The V gene's germline CDR1 is SGHTA and CDR2 FQGNSA. The CDR3, as DNA: TGTGCCAGCCGACCCGGGGCGGGCACAGATACGCAGTATTTT. Translation gives CASRPGAGTDTQYF.

The V gene is TRBV30, the J gene TRBJ1-4, with no clear D. Trimming pared 5 bases from V and 5 bases from J, leaving 12 bases between. This CDR3 comprises 13 residues. Germline values: CDR1 GTSNPN, CDR2 SVGIG (reference sequence). CDR3 nucleotide sequence: TGTGCCTGGGTTTCGAGGCGAAATGAAAAACTGTTTTTT. This gives the protein CAWVSRRNEKLFF.

This chain joins TRBV11-2 and TRBJ2-7; no firm D call. This CDR3 region has 15 residues. The germline V and J ends were trimmed by 0 bases and 2 bases, with 11 bases remaining between them. Per the germline V gene, CDR1 is SGHAT and CDR2 is FQNNGV. The CDR3: CASSLEVGPPYEQYF. For the CDR3, the DNA is TGTGCCAGCAGCTTAGAGGTCGGGCCTCCCTACGAGCAGTACTTC.

The J gene is TRBJ2-5, the V gene TRBV11-2, with D perhaps TRBD2 (7 bases). This CDR3 is built from 12 residues. Germline V gives CDR1 SGHAT, CDR2 FQNNGV. The V end lost 5 bases, the J end lost 4 bases, and 8 bases lay between the germline ends. The CDR3 DNA reads TGTGCCAGCAGCCGGGGGGCAGAGACCCAGTACTTC. It yields the protein CASSRGAETQYF.

This clone occurred a few times. The chain is built from TRBV11-2 and TRBJ2-3; no clear D. Germline V CDR1 and CDR2: SGHAT, FQNNGV. Trimming removed 1 base from V and 4 bases from J, with 9 bases in between. The CDR3 is 14 residues long. The CDR3 DNA follows: TGTGCCAGCAGCTTAGGTTTGGGCGCAGATACGCAGTATTTT. This sequence encodes CASSLGLGADTQYF.

The chain carries TRBV6-2 or TRBV6-3 and TRBJ2-7; the match to TRBD1 covers 7 bases. This CDR3 contains 12 residues. From germline, CDR1 is MNHEY and CDR2 SVGEGT. The J segment lost 5 bases and the V segment lost 6 bases, leaving 4 bases of the junction unmatched. CDR3 amino acids: CASRYRGHEQYF. The CDR3 DNA follows: TGTGCCAGCAGATACAGGGGCCACGAGCAGTACTTC.

The chain joins TRBV9 to TRBJ1-6, with unresolved D. The CDR3 sequence is 16 residues long. Germline V gene data show CDR1 as SGDLS and CDR2 as YYNGEE. Trimming pared 0 bases from V and 5 bases from J, leaving 12 bases between. CDR3 in DNA: TGTGCCAGCAGCGTAGTCCCGGGGAGGAATAATTCACCCCTCCACTTT. It translates to CASSVVPGRNNSPLHF. The variable domain in full, with the rest retrieved from reference TRBV9 and TRBJ1-6, is DSGVTQTPKHLITATGQRVTLRCSPRSGDLSVYWYQQSLDQGLQFLIQYYNGEERAKGNILERFSAQQFPDLHSELNLSSLELGDSALYFCASSVVPGRNNSPLHFGNGTRLTVT.

The chain combines TRBV12-5 with TRBJ2-7; D is ambiguous. This CDR3 is 15 amino acids long. The germline V and J ends were trimmed by 7 bases and 2 bases, with 18 bases remaining between them. Germline loops: CDR1 LGHNT, CDR2 FRNRAP. CDR3 region: CASDSDVQWAYEQYF. The DNA for the CDR3 is TGTGCTAGTGACTCGGATGTCCAGTGGGCCTACGAGCAGTACTTC. Complete variable domain (other parts from reference TRBV12-5 and TRBJ2-7): DARVTQTPRHKVTEMGQEVTMRCQPILGHNTVFWYRQTMMQGLELLAYFRNRAPLDDSGMPKDRFSAEMPDATLATLKIQPSEPRDSAVYFCASDSDVQWAYEQYFGPGTRLTVT.

The V and J genes are TRBV19 and TRBJ1-2, with a tentative D call TRBD1 (5 bases). The CDR3 extends over 14 amino acids. Trimming pared 5 bases from V and 7 bases from J, leaving 17 bases between. CDR1 is LNHDA, CDR2 SQIVND, per germline (reference sequence). CDR3 loop: CASSFLGEGSGYTF. CDR3 nucleotide sequence: TGTGCCAGTAGTTTCCTCGGGGAGGGGAGTGGCTACACCTTC. Full variable domain (rest looked up from reference TRBV19 and TRBJ1-2): DGGITQSPKYLFRKEGQNVTLSCEQNLNHDAMYWYRQDPGQGLRLIYYSQIVNDFQKGDIAEGYSVSREKKESFPLTVTSAQKNPTAFYLCASSFLGEGSGYTFGSGTRLTVV.

A single count supports this clone. The chain links TRBV9 to TRBJ1-2; 7 bases fit TRBD1. With 1 base clipped from V and 0 bases from J, the junction kept 3 bases outside the gene matches. This CDR3 contains 15 residues. CDR1 is SGDLS, CDR2 YYNGEE, per germline. The CDR3 DNA follows: TGTGCCAGCAGCGTACTAGGGACAGCTAACTATGGCTACACCTTC. Translation: CASSVLGTANYGYTF.

The chain is built from TRBV10-3 and TRBJ1-1; D possibly corresponds to TRBD1 (6 bases). The CDR3 runs 12 residues. Germline CDR1 ENHRY, CDR2 SYGVKD. Trimming cost V 4 bases and J 6 bases, with 9 bases left between them. CDR3 in amino acids: CAISGEGAEAFF. CDR3 coding DNA: TGTGCCATCAGTGGCGAGGGGGCTGAAGCTTTCTTT.

V is TRBV19 and J is TRBJ1-2; weak D call: TRBD1 (5 bases). The CDR3 contains 12 residues. V was pared by 7 bases and J by 5 bases, with 11 bases between. Germline V gene lookup returns CDR1 LNHDA and CDR2 SQIVND (reference sequence). The DNA for the CDR3 is TGTGCCAGTAAAGTCGAGGGGTATGGCTACACCTTC. Residues: CASKVEGYGYTF.

The CDR3 here is CASRKTGLGYTF. The CDR3, as DNA: TGTGCCAGCAGAAAGACAGGGTTGGGCTACACCTTC. The chain couples TRBV6-5 to TRBJ1-2, with 7 nucleotides matching TRBD1. The CDR3 sequence is 12 residues long. Losses at the gene ends were 6 bases for V and 8 bases for J; bases not matched to a gene: 6. From germline, CDR1 is MNHEY and CDR2 SVGAGI.

The V gene is TRBV5-1, the J gene TRBJ1-1; D is perhaps TRBD1 (5 bases). The V gene lost 4 bases and the J gene lost 6 bases, with 16 bases spanning the gap. The germline gives CDR1 SGHRS, CDR2 YFSETQ. The CDR3 has 14 amino acids. In DNA form, the CDR3 reads TGCGCCAGCAGCCTGGGCGGGGGAACGGCTGAAGCTTTCTTT. This gives the protein CASSLGGGTAEAFF.

The chain has TRBV7-9 and TRBJ1-2; 9 bases map to TRBD1. Trimming took 8 bases from V and 2 from J; bases not matched to a gene: 3. Looked up from germline, CDR1 is SEHNR and CDR2 is FQNEAQ (reference sequence). There are 13 residues in the CDR3. The CDR3 DNA is TGTGCCAGCGGGGACAGGGCCAACTATGGCTACACCTTC. Its translation is CASGDRANYGYTF.

CDR3 amino acids: CASRPTGTVEAFF. The CDR3 nucleotides are TGTGCCAGCAGACCGACCGGGACGGTTGAAGCTTTCTTT. This chain connects TRBV28 to TRBJ1-1; D is perhaps TRBD1 (5 bases). The V gene lost 6 bases and the J gene lost 7 bases, with 15 bases spanning the gap. The V gene's germline CDR1 is MDHEN and CDR2 SYDVKM. The CDR3 length is 13 residues.